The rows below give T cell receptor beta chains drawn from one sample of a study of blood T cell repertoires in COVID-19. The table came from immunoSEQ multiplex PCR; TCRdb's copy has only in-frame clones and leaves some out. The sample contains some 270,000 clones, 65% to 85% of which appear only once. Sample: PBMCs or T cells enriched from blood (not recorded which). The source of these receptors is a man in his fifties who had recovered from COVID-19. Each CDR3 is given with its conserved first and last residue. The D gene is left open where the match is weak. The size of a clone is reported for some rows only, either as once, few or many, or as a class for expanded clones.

CASSTSTGGNYGYTF	TGTGCCAGTAGTACTAGCACAGGGGGTAACTATGGCTACACCTTC	-	TRBV19	TRBJ1-2	15	TRBD1
CASSLAPDRENYGYTF	TGTGCCAGCAGCTTAGCACCGGACAGGGAAAACTATGGCTACACCTTC	-	TRBV7-3	TRBJ1-2	16	TRBD1
CASSLKSGRSYNEQFF	TGTGCCAGCAGCTTAAAAAGCGGGAGGTCTTACAATGAGCAGTTCTTC	-	TRBV7-2	TRBJ2-1	16	TRBD2
CASSPRGTGGVWEYF	TGTGCCAGCAGCCCCCGGGGGACAGGGGGCGTTTGGGAGTACTTC	-	TRBV28	TRBJ2-7	15	TRBD1
CASMVVAGGETQYF	TGCGCCAGCATGGTGGTAGCGGGGGGTGAGACCCAGTACTTC	-	TRBV5-1	TRBJ2-5	14	TRBD2
CSVGAGGPRYF	TGCAGCGTAGGAGCGGGAGGGCCACGGTATTTT	-	TRBV29-1	TRBJ2-3	11	TRBD2
CASIRGNTQYF	TGTGCCAGCATCCGGGGGAATACGCAGTATTTT	-	TRBV6-5	TRBJ2-3	11	-
CAWSVGQGARSPLHF	TGTGCCTGGAGTGTCGGACAGGGGGCACGATCACCCCTCCACTTT	few	TRBV30	TRBJ1-6	15	TRBD1
CASSPRGIYEQYF	TGTGCCAGCAGTCCCCGAGGGATCTACGAGCAGTACTTC	-	TRBV12-3/TRBV12-4	TRBJ2-7	13	-
CAISESTGEGQPQHF	TGTGCCATCAGTGAGTCGACAGGGGAGGGTCAGCCCCAGCATTTT	-	TRBV10-3	TRBJ1-5	15	TRBD1
CSGRTQETQYF	TGCAGCGGGAGGACCCAAGAGACCCAGTACTTC	-	TRBV20-1	TRBJ2-5	11	TRBD2
CASSPRQNSNQPQHF	TGTGCCAGCTCACCAAGACAGAATAGCAATCAGCCCCAGCATTTT	-	TRBV18	TRBJ1-5	15	-
CASSLNMPYEQYF	TGTGCCAGCAGTTTAAACATGCCCTACGAGCAGTACTTC	-	TRBV28	TRBJ2-7	13	-
CASSPWTSGGVETQYF	TGTGCCAGCAGCCCCTGGACTAGCGGGGGGGTCGAGACCCAGTACTTC	-	TRBV3-1/TRBV3-2	TRBJ2-5	16	TRBD2
CATSVGQGETDTQYF	TGTGCCACCAGCGTAGGACAGGGGGAGACAGATACGCAGTATTTT	large	TRBV15	TRBJ2-3	15	TRBD1
CATQTGVQETQYF	TGTGCCACCCAAACGGGGGTTCAAGAGACCCAGTACTTC	-	TRBV12-3/TRBV12-4	TRBJ2-5	13	-
CASMGRNYGYTF	TGTGCCAGCATGGGCCGGAACTATGGCTACACCTTC	-	TRBV27	TRBJ1-2	12	-
CASSGQGTNIQYF	TGTGCCAGCTCGGGACAGGGGACGAACATTCAGTACTTC	-	TRBV18	TRBJ2-4	13	TRBD1
CASTPPTGTGELFF	TGTGCCAGTACCCCCCCCACAGGCACCGGGGAGCTGTTTTTT	-	TRBV19	TRBJ2-2	14	-
CASSVDGSGSYNEQFF	TGTGCCAGCAGCGTAGACGGTAGCGGGAGTTACAATGAGCAGTTCTTC	-	TRBV9	TRBJ2-1	16	TRBD2
CAWKVTGGTEAFF	TGTGCCTGGAAAGTCACAGGGGGGACTGAAGCTTTCTTT	-	TRBV30	TRBJ1-1	13	TRBD1
CASRLGRLAGGQFSYEQYF	TGTGCAAGTCGCTTAGGGAGACTAGCGGGAGGCCAATTCTCCTACGAGCAGTACTTC	-	TRBV12-2	TRBJ2-7	19	-
CASSHGTVFYNEQFF	TGTGCCAGCAGCCATGGGACAGTTTTTTACAATGAGCAGTTCTTC	-	TRBV11-1	TRBJ2-1	15	TRBD1
CASSRDRSFDYGYTF	TGTGCCAGCAGTAGGGACAGGAGTTTTGACTATGGCTACACCTTC	-	TRBV6-5	TRBJ1-2	15	TRBD1
CSGDTGTDGYTF	TGCAGCGGGGATACAGGGACGGATGGCTACACCTTC	-	TRBV29-1	TRBJ1-2	12	-
CASSSRVGGAFF	TGTGCCAGCAGCTCCCGAGTAGGGGGAGCTTTCTTT	-	TRBV3-1/TRBV3-2	TRBJ1-1	12	-
CASSSPGQGQPQHF	TGTGCCAGCAGCTCCCCGGGACAGGGTCAGCCCCAGCATTTT	-	TRBV7-2	TRBJ1-5	14	TRBD1
CASSFTGGTDTQYF	TGTGCCAGCAGCTTCACAGGGGGCACAGATACGCAGTATTTT	-	TRBV7-9	TRBJ2-3	14	TRBD1
CASSLAAQGPSDTQYF	TGCGCCAGCAGCTTGGCCGCCCAGGGGCCCTCAGATACGCAGTATTTT	-	TRBV5-1	TRBJ2-3	16	-
CASSPHWTGQSNEKLFF	TGTGCCAGCAGTCCTCACTGGACAGGGCAGAGTAATGAAAAACTGTTTTTT	few	TRBV27	TRBJ1-4	17	TRBD1
CASSHGLAGDGEQYF	TGTGCCAGCAGCCACGGACTAGCGGGGGACGGGGAGCAGTACTTC	-	TRBV5-5	TRBJ2-7	15	TRBD2
CASSPRTSGAVEQYF	TGTGCCAGCAGCCCTAGGACTAGCGGGGCGGTCGAGCAGTACTTC	once	TRBV7-8	TRBJ2-7	15	TRBD2
CASNSRSNSPLHF	TGTGCCAGCAATTCCAGGTCTAATTCACCCCTCCACTTT	-	TRBV19	TRBJ1-6	13	-
CASHPVASGRPDTQYF	TGTGCCAGCCATCCTGTGGCCAGCGGGAGACCAGATACGCAGTATTTT	-	TRBV5-4	TRBJ2-3	16	TRBD2
CASSPGTGVEKLFF	TGCGCCAGCAGCCCCGGGACAGGGGTCGAAAAACTGTTTTTT	-	TRBV5-1	TRBJ1-4	14	TRBD1
CASTLDRPNTGELFF	TGTGCCAGCACCTTAGACAGGCCGAACACCGGGGAGCTGTTTTTT	-	TRBV7-2	TRBJ2-2	15	-
CASSLGTGASNEQFF	TGTGCCAGCAGCCTTGGGACAGGGGCCAGCAATGAGCAGTTCTTC	many	TRBV5-8	TRBJ2-1	15	TRBD1
CASSLVAGTSYEQYF	TGCGCCAGCAGCTTGGTGGCAGGAACCTCCTACGAGCAGTACTTC	-	TRBV5-1	TRBJ2-7	15	-
CASSPLRYQPQHF	TGTGCCAGCAGTCCCCTTCGTTATCAGCCCCAGCATTTT	-	TRBV6-5	TRBJ1-5	13	-
CASSDGSGALHQYF	TGCGCCAGCAGTGATGGTAGCGGGGCCCTCCATCAGTATTTT	-	TRBV10-1	TRBJ2-3	14	TRBD2
CASSFFQANQPQHF	TGTGCCAGCAGCTTCTTCCAGGCCAATCAGCCCCAGCATTTT	-	TRBV5-6	TRBJ1-5	14	-
CASRTRIRVDGYTF	TGTGCCAGCAGGACTAGAATTAGGGTAGATGGCTACACCTTC	-	TRBV2	TRBJ1-2	14	-
CASSELAGSYNEQFF	TGTGCCAGCAGTGAATTAGCGGGGAGTTACAATGAGCAGTTCTTC	-	TRBV6-1	TRBJ2-1	15	TRBD2
CASSSGYNEQFF	TGTGCCAGCAGCTCAGGCTACAATGAGCAGTTCTTC	-	TRBV7-9	TRBJ2-1	12	-
CASSLMSGTLDTQYF	TGTGCCAGCAGCTTAATGAGCGGGACCTTAGATACGCAGTATTTT	-	TRBV7-8	TRBJ2-3	15	TRBD2
CASSPPGTPSYEQYF	TGTGCCAGCAGCCCACCCGGGACACCTTCCTACGAGCAGTACTTC	-	TRBV5-6	TRBJ2-7	15	-
CASSPVPRREGSPLHF	TGTGCCAGCAGCCCGGTTCCGCGCAGGGAAGGGTCACCCCTCCACTTT	-	TRBV3-1/TRBV3-2	TRBJ1-6	16	-
CASSLEPGRYGYTF	TGCGCCAGCAGCTTGGAGCCAGGGAGGTATGGCTACACCTTC	once	TRBV5-1	TRBJ1-2	14	-
CASSPGLTGNTEAFF	TGCGCCAGCAGTCCCGGGTTGACAGGGAACACTGAAGCTTTCTTT	-	TRBV5-1	TRBJ1-1	15	-
CASSQEGAPGRKYEQYF	TGTGCCAGCAGCCAAGAAGGCGCGCCAGGGAGGAAGTATGAGCAGTACTTC	-	TRBV14	TRBJ2-7	17	-
CASSSRWDTQYF	TGTGCCAGCAGCTCCCGGTGGGATACGCAGTATTTT	-	TRBV11-3	TRBJ2-3	12	-
CASSYQRDIRTDTQYF	TGTGCCAGCAGTTACCAAAGGGACATACGCACAGATACGCAGTATTTT	-	TRBV6-5	TRBJ2-3	16	-
CASSLAGSAYEQYF	TGTGCCAGCAGCTTAGCCGGGAGTGCCTACGAGCAGTACTTC	-	TRBV7-2	TRBJ2-7	14	-
CASSPSGGQETQYF	TGTGCCAGCAGCCCTAGCGGGGGCCAAGAGACCCAGTACTTC	-	TRBV7-6	TRBJ2-5	14	TRBD2
CASSKADYEQYF	TGTGCCAGCAGTAAAGCCGACTACGAGCAGTACTTC	-	TRBV28	TRBJ2-7	12	-
CASSPDSPGRNTIYF	TGTGCCAGCAGCCCGGACAGTCCAGGGAGAAACACCATATATTTT	few	TRBV3-1/TRBV3-2	TRBJ1-3	15	-
CASSQDVGQNSPLHF	TGTGCCAGCAGCCAAGATGTTGGACAGAATTCACCCCTCCACTTT	-	TRBV4-2	TRBJ1-6	15	-